The rows below give T cell receptor beta chains drawn from one sample of a study of shared clonotypes between healthy human individuals. Libraries were prepared by immunoSEQ multiplex PCR; TCRdb keeps only in-frame clonotypes and omits some of them. The sample contains over 1.4 million clones, about 96% of which appear only once. Sequenced sample: naive CD4+ T cells sorted from blood. The receptors shown here come from a man aged 25-45 years in good health. The CDR3 runs from the conserved cysteine through the conserved F or W. D genes are given only for firm matches. Some rows mark clone size as missing; the rest say once, few, many or name a class of expanded clone.

>TRBV5-6|.|17|.|TRBJ1-4
TGTGCCAGCAGCTTGGGGGCCGGCCAGGGGAGAGTTGAAAAACTGTTTTTT
CASSLGAGQGRVEKLFF
>TRBV11-1|.|15|TRBD1|TRBJ2-1
TGTGCCAGCAGCCCCCCCGGGACAGGCTACAATGAGCAGTTCTTC
CASSPPGTGYNEQFF
>TRBV9|.|14|.|TRBJ2-5
TGTGCCAGCAGCCCTCTGGGGAAATGGGGGACCCAGTACTTC
CASSPLGKWGTQYF
>TRBV4-1|.|14|.|TRBJ2-4
TGCGCCAGCAGCCAAGATCCCTTCAAAAACATTCAGTACTTC
CASSQDPFKNIQYF
>TRBV27|.|15|TRBD1|TRBJ1-3
TGTGCCAGCAGACCAGGGGGCGCGTATGGAAACACCATATATTTT
CASRPGGAYGNTIYF
>TRBV10-1|.|15|.|TRBJ2-7
TGCGCCAGCAGTGACGCCGGACCACCTTCCTACGAGCAGTACTTC
CASSDAGPPSYEQYF
>TRBV9|.|16|TRBD1|TRBJ2-2
TGTGCCAGCAGCAGGGCCGGGACAGTGGGCACCGGGGAGCTGTTTTTT
CASSRAGTVGTGELFF
>TRBV19|.|15|TRBD1|TRBJ2-2
TGTGCCAGTAGTAGACAGGGCTCGAACACCGGGGAGCTGTTTTTT
CASSRQGSNTGELFF
>TRBV5-4|.|16|.|TRBJ2-5
TGTGCCAGCAGCTTAGGTCTGGGCGGCTACCAAGAGACCCAGTACTTC
CASSLGLGGYQETQYF
>TRBV13|.|16|.|TRBJ2-7
TGTGCCAGCAGCTTATATCGAGGAGGCCCGTTATACGAGCAGTACTTC
CASSLYRGGPLYEQYF
>TRBV19|.|15|TRBD1|TRBJ1-1
TGTGCCAGTAGTGTACAGGGGGCTGGGAACACTGAAGCTTTCTTT
CASSVQGAGNTEAFF
>TRBV15|.|15|TRBD1|TRBJ2-7
TGTGCCACCAGCAGAGCCGGGACAGCTGCCTACGAGCAGTACTTC
CATSRAGTAAYEQYF
>TRBV29-1|.|12|.|TRBJ1-4
TGCAGCGTTGGACTAAATAATGAAAAACTGTTTTTT
CSVGLNNEKLFF
>TRBV27|.|14|.|TRBJ2-5
TGTGCCAGCAGGGCACGGGAACAGGTAGAGACCCAGTACTTC
CASRAREQVETQYF
>TRBV5-8|few|13|.|TRBJ1-1
TGTGCCAGCAGCTCGAGAGCAACTAGTGAAGCTTTCTTT
CASSSRATSEAFF
>TRBV7-9|.|12|TRBD1|TRBJ1-4
TGTGCCAGCAGCCCGGGACAGGAAAAACTGTTTTTT
CASSPGQEKLFF
>TRBV10-3|.|16|TRBD2|TRBJ2-7
TGTGCCATCAGTGGGGGGGGTAGCGGAGGCCCTCCCGAGCAGTACTTC
CAISGGGSGGPPEQYF
>TRBV28|few|15|.|TRBJ1-5
TGTGCCAGCAGTTTGGGAGGGCTGACCAATCAGCCCCAGCATTTT
CASSLGGLTNQPQHF
>TRBV2|.|14|.|TRBJ2-6
TGTGCCAGCAGTGGGGGGTCTGGGGCCAACGTCCTGACTTTC
CASSGGSGANVLTF
>TRBV30|.|14|.|TRBJ2-7
TGTGCCTGGAAACCGACGGTGAGCTCCTACGAGCAGTACTTC
CAWKPTVSSYEQYF
>TRBV7-9|.|15|TRBD1|TRBJ1-1
TGTGCCAGCAGCTTAGTAGGGGACAGTTCAGACGAAGCTTTCTTT
CASSLVGDSSDEAFF
>TRBV15|.|17|.|TRBJ2-6
TGTGCCACCAGCAGCCCCTCAGGGGGGTTTGGGGCCAACGTCCTGACTTTC
CATSSPSGGFGANVLTF
>TRBV28|once|12|.|TRBJ1-5
TGTGCCAGCAGCGAAAGCAATCAGCCCCAGCATTTT
CASSESNQPQHF
>TRBV5-1|.|13|TRBD1|TRBJ2-7
TGCGCCAGCAGCCTGGGGGACAGATACGAGCAGTACTTC
CASSLGDRYEQYF
>TRBV5-8|once|16|TRBD1|TRBJ1-5
TGTGCCAGCAGTCTCGCCTACAGGGGAAGCAATCAGCCCCAGCATTTT
CASSLAYRGSNQPQHF
>TRBV5-1|.|14|.|TRBJ1-4
TGCGCCAGCAGCCTGGCCGGGAGTAATGAAAAACTGTTTTTT
CASSLAGSNEKLFF
>TRBV4-2|.|15|.|TRBJ1-4
TGTGCCAGCAGCCAAGAAGCGGTTGTTAATGAAAAACTGTTTTTT
CASSQEAVVNEKLFF
>TRBV2|.|12|.|TRBJ1-5
TGTGCCAGCAGTGAAGCGCGGGAGGTCCAGCATTTT
CASSEAREVQHF
>TRBV7-8|.|15|TRBD1|TRBJ2-7
TGTGCCAGCCAGAGAGACAGGGGGCCGCCCTACGAGCAGTACTTC
CASQRDRGPPYEQYF
>TRBV10-3|.|14|.|TRBJ2-1
TGTGCCATCAGTGAGCCGGGGGCTCTCGATGAGCAGTTCTTC
CAISEPGALDEQFF
>TRBV6-5|.|14|.|TRBJ1-4
TGTGCCAGCAGTTACGGCAGGGAGGATGAAAAACTGTTTTTT
CASSYGREDEKLFF
>TRBV28|.|14|.|TRBJ1-2
TGTGCCAGCAGACGCCAGGGTAGCGACTATGGCTACACCTTC
CASRRQGSDYGYTF
>TRBV5-6|once|15|.|TRBJ2-7
TGTGCCAGCAGCTACCCATCAGGGGCATGGGGCGAGCAGTACTTC
CASSYPSGAWGEQYF
>TRBV18|.|13|.|TRBJ2-7
TGTGCCAGCTCACCGGGCGGGTCCTACGAGCAGTACTTC
CASSPGGSYEQYF
>TRBV19|.|13|.|TRBJ1-2
TGTGCCAGTAGTATAGACAGCCGCTATGGCTACACCTTC
CASSIDSRYGYTF
>TRBV5-1|.|13|TRBD1|TRBJ1-1
TGCGCCAGCAGCCTGGACAGGGGGGTTGAAGCTTTCTTT
CASSLDRGVEAFF
>TRBV28|.|16|.|TRBJ1-2
TGTGCCAGCGTCCAAACGGGGAAAGCGGGGGCGGATGGCTACACCTTC
CASVQTGKAGADGYTF
>TRBV4-1|.|17|.|TRBJ2-1
TGCGCCAGCAGCCAAGACGCTCGCACGAATCGGGGCAATGAGCAGTTCTTC
CASSQDARTNRGNEQFF
>TRBV5-8|.|17|TRBD1|TRBJ1-5
TGTGCCAGCAGCAGAGGGACAGTCAGTCATAGCAATCAGCCCCAGCATTTT
CASSRGTVSHSNQPQHF
>TRBV5-5|.|13|.|TRBJ1-5
TGTGCCAGCAGCAGCCTTCCGAATCAGCCCCAGCATTTT
CASSSLPNQPQHF
>TRBV11-3|.|12|.|TRBJ2-1
TGTGCCAGCAGCATTGGACACCTTGAGCAGTTCTTC
CASSIGHLEQFF
>TRBV19|.|12|.|TRBJ1-1
TGTGCCAGTAGTACCAGGGAAACTGAAGCTTTCTTT
CASSTRETEAFF
>TRBV15|.|15|.|TRBJ2-7
TGTGCCACCAGCAGAGACACAGGGCACGACTACGAGCAGTACTTC
CATSRDTGHDYEQYF
>TRBV4-1|once|19|TRBD1|TRBJ2-2
TGCGCCAGCAGCCTGACGTTATATCGGGACAGGGCGAACACCGGGGAGCTGTTTTTT
CASSLTLYRDRANTGELFF
>TRBV6-5|.|16|.|TRBJ2-1
TGTGCCAGCAGTTACTCGCCTGCGGGCTCCTACAATGAGCAGTTCTTC
CASSYSPAGSYNEQFF
>TRBV28|.|18|TRBD1|TRBJ1-5
TGTGCCAGCAGTTTCGGGACAGGGGGCGGTCTGGGATATCAGCCCCAGCATTTT
CASSFGTGGGLGYQPQHF
>TRBV11-1|once|16|.|TRBJ1-3
TGTGCCAGCAGCCCGCCGGGACCCAGCTCTGGAAACACCATATATTTT
CASSPPGPSSGNTIYF
>TRBV9|.|13|.|TRBJ2-7
TGTGCCAGCAGCGTAGGGGGGACCTACGAGCAGTACTTC
CASSVGGTYEQYF
>TRBV7-2|.|12|TRBD1|TRBJ1-1
TGTGCCAGCAGCCCGGACAGGGCTGAAGCTTTCTTT
CASSPDRAEAFF
>TRBV19|.|14|TRBD1|TRBJ2-5
TGTGCCAGTAGAAAACAGGGGAGCCAAGAGACCCAGTACTTC
CASRKQGSQETQYF
>TRBV6-1|.|11|.|TRBJ2-3
TGTGCCAGCAGTGTCACAGATACGCAGTATTTT
CASSVTDTQYF
>TRBV7-9|.|15|TRBD1|TRBJ1-1
TGTGCCAGCAGCATTCGGACAGGGATGAACACTGAAGCTTTCTTT
CASSIRTGMNTEAFF
>TRBV5-4|.|13|.|TRBJ2-7
TGTGCCAGCAGCCCAGCGGACAACCACGAGCAGTACTTC
CASSPADNHEQYF
>TRBV28|.|15|.|TRBJ2-7
TGTGCCAGCAGGATGAGGGGGCGGGATTTTGACGAGCAGTACTTC
CASRMRGRDFDEQYF
>TRBV28|few|13|.|TRBJ1-3
TGTGCCAGCAGTTTTCTATCTGGAAACACCATATATTTT
CASSFLSGNTIYF
>TRBV9|.|16|.|TRBJ2-4
TGTGCCAGCAGCAGTAGCACCAGTCTAGCCAAAAACATTCAGTACTTC
CASSSSTSLAKNIQYF
>TRBV27|.|13|.|TRBJ2-3
TGTGCCAGCAGTTTCCATCACACAGATACGCAGTATTTT
CASSFHHTDTQYF
>TRBV5-4|.|16|TRBD2|TRBJ2-1
TGTGCCAGCAGCTTGCCGACTAGCGGGTCCCACAATGAGCAGTTCTTC
CASSLPTSGSHNEQFF
>TRBV4-3|.|17|TRBD1|TRBJ1-2
TGCGCCAGCAGCCAACGCCCACCCGGGACAGGGGGGAATGGCTACACCTTC
CASSQRPPGTGGNGYTF